This TCR beta chain was captured by sequencing in a study of cytomegalovirus exposure and HLA in healthy donors. Turning to this clone: Its cognate antigen is unknown.

Study observations and caveats: Prior analysis indicated that the majority of TCR beta V segments exhibited productivity approximately 87% or approximately 30% of the time. Solely CMV serostatus was available to characterize immune exposure. In a later analysis, TCR beta V- and J-gene trimming was associated with a missense DCLRE1C variant.

Germline V gene data show CDR1 as SNHLY and CDR2 as FYNNEI. The CDR3 is 16 amino acids. Germline trimming cut 7 bases from V and 7 bases from J; bases unmatched to any gene: 14. Both 60 Vbeta primers and 13 Jbeta primers went into the PCR. Only in-frame clones appear in the TCRdb table, and some are missing; sequencing was by immunoSEQ multiplex PCR. This table has some 130,000 clones, over 75% appearing once. The chain recombines TRBV2 with TRBJ1-4, with TRBD1 matching over 8 bases. This receptor was obtained from a male donor in good health and CMV-seropositive. The specimen sequenced was PBMCs. For the CDR3, the DNA is TGTGCCAGCACTCGGGACAGGCTGGGAGGAAGTGAAAAACTGTTTTTT. This encodes CASTRDRLGGSEKLFF.